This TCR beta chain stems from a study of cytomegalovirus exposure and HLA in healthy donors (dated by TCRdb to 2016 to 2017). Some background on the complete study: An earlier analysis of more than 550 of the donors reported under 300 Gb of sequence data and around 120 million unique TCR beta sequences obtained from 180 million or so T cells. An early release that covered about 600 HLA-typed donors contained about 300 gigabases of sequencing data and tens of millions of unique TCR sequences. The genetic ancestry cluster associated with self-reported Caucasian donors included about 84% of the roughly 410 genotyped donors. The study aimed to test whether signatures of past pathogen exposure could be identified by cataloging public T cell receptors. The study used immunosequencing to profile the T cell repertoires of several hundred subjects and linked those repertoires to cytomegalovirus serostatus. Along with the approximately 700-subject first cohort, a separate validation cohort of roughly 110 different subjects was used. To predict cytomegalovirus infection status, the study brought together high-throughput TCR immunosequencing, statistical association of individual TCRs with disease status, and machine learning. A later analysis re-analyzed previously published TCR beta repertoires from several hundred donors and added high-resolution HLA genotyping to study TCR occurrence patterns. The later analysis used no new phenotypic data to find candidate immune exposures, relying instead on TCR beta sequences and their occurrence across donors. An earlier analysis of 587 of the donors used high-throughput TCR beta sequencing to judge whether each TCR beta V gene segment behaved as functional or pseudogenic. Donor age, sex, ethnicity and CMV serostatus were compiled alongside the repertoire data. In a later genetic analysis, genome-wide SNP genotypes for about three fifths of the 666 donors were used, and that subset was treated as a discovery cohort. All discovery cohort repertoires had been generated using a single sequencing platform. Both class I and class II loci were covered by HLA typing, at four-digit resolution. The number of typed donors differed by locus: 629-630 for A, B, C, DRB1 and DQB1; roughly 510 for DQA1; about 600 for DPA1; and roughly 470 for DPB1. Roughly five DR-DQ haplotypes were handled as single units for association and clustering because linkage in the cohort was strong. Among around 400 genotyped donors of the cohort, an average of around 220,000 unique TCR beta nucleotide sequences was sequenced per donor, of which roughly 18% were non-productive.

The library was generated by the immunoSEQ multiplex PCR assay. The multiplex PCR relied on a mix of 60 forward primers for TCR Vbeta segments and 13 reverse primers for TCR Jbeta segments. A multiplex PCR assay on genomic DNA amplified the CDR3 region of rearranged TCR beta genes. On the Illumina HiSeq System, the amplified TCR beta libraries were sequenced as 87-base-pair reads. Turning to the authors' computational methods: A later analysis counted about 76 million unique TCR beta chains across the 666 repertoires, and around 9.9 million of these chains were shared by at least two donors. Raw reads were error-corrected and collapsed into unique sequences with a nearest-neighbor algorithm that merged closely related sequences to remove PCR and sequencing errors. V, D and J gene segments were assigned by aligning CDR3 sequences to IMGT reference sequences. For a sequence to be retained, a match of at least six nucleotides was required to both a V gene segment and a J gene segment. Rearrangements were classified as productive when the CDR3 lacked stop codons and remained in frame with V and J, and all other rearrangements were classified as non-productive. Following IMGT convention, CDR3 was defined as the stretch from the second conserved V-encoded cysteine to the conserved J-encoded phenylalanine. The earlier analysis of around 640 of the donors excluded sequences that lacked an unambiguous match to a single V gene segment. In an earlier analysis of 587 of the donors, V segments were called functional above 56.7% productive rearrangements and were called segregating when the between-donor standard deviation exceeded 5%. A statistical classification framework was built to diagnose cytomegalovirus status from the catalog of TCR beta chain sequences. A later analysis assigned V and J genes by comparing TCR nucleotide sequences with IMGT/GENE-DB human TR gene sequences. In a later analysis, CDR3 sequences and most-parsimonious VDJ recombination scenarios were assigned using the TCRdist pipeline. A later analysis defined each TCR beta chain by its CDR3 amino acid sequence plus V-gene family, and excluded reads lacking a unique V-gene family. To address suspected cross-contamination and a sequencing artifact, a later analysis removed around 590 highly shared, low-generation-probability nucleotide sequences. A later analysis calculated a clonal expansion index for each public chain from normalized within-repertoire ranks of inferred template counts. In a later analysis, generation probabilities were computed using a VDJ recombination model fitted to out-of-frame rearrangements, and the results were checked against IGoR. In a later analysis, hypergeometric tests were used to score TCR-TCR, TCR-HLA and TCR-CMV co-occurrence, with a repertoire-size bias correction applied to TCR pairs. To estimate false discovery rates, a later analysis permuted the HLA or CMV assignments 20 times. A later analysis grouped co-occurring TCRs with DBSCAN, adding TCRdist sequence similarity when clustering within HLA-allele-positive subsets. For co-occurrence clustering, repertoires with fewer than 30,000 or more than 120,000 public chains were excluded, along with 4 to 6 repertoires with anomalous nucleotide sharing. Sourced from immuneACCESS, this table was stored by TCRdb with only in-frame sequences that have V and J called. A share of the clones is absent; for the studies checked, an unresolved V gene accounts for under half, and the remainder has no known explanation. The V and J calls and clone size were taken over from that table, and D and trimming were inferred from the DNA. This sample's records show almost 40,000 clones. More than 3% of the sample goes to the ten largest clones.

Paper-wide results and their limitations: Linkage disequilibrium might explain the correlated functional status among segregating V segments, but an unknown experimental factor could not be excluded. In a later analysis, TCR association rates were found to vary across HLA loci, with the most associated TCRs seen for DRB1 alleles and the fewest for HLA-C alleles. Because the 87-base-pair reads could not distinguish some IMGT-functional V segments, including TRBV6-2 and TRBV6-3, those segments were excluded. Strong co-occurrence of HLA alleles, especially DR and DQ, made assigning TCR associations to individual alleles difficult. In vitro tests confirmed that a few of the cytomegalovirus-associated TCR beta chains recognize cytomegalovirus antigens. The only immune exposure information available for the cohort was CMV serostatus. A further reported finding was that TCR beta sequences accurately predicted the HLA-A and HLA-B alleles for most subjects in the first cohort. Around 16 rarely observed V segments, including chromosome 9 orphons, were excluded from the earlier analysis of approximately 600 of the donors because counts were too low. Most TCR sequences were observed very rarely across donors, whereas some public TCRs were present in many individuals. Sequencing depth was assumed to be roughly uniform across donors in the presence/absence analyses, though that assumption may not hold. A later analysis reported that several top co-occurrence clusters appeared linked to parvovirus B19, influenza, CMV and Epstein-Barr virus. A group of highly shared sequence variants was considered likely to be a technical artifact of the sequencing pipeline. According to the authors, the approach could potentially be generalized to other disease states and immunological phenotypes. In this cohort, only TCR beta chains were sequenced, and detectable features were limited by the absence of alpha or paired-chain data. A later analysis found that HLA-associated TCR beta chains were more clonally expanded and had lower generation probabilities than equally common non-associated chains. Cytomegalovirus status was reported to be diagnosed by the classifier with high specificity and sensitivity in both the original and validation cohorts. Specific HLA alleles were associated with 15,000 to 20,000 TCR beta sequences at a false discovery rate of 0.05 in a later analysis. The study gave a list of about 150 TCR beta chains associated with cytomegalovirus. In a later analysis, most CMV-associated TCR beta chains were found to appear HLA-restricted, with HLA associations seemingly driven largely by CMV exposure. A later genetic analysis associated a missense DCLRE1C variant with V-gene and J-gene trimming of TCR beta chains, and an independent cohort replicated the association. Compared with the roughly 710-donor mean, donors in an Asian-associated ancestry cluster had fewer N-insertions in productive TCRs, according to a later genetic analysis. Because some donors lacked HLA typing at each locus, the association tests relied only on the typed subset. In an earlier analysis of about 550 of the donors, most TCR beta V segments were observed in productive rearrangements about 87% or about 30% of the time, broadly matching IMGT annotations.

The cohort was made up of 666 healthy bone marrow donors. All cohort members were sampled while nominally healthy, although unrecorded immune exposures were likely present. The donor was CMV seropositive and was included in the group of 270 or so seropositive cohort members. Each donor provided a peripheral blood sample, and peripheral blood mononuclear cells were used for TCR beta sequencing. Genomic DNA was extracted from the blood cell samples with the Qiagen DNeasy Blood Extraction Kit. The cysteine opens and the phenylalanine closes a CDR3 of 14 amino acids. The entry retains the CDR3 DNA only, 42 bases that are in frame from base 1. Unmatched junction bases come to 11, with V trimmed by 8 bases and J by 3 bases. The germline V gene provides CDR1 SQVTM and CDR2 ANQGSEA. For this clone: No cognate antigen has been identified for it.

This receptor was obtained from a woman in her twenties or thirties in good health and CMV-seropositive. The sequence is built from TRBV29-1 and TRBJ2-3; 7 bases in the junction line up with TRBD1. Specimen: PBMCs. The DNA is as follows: TGCAGCCATAAGGGGGCGGTTGGGACAGATACGCAGTATTTT. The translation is CSHKGAVGTDTQYF.